This TCR beta chain was obtained from a study of persistence of HIV-infected CD4 T cells. Across the whole study: A couple of participants gave one leukapheresis sample; others gave up to roughly 200 mL blood repeatedly. Study observations and caveats: TCRbeta richness was lower in CMV- and Gag-responding cells than in anti-CD3/anti-CD28-responding cells. Rare CMV-responding cells carrying HIV-1 proviruses were not analyzed separately for TCR.

The libraries were made with immunoSEQ version 4 in survey mode. Template was genomic DNA at around 9.7 ng/uL, with up to 1 ug used per sample. The protocol was immunoSEQ multiplex PCR, while the TCRdb copy is restricted to in-frame clones and leaves out a portion. The sample gives 15,000 to 20,000 clones, 65% of which show up once; approximately 9.2% is in the top ten. Germline CDR1 is SGDLS and CDR2 is YYNGEE. Trimming removed 0 bases from V and 3 bases from J, with 12 bases in between. CDR3 length: 15 amino acids. Lysates of CMV-infected fibroblasts at approximately 9.6 ug/mL stimulated these cells. Responding CD4+ T cells were sorted by upregulation of both CD40 ligand and CD69. About this clone itself: Its antigen is as yet unknown.

Source: CD4+ T cells sorted from PBMCs after approximately 19-hour stimulation, taken from a patient who received antiretroviral therapy. The chain joins TRBV9 to TRBJ1-1; D not certain. The receptor comes from an adult woman with HIV who was CMV-seropositive. The CDR3 protein is CASSVGERLDTEAFF. CDR3 DNA: TGTGCCAGCAGCGTAGGTGAACGGTTGGACACTGAAGCTTTCTTT.